The clone carrying this T cell receptor beta chain was recorded a few times. TCRdb analysed the RT-PCR reads with MiXCR anew, one entry per CDR3 protein. This sample carries hundreds of thousands of distinct CDR3 sequences, approximately 15% of them seen once, and the ten largest clones take 3.6%. Germline CDR1 reads LGHNA; CDR2 reads YNFKEQ. V was clipped by 1 base and J by 0 bases, with 6 bases between them. This CDR3 spans 15 amino acids. Sequenced: memory CD4+ T cells from blood. The clonotype comes from a female donor in good health, serving as a healthy control. The chain combines TRBV4-2 with TRBJ2-2; possible D gene TRBD2, 6 bases. Written as DNA, the CDR3 is TGTGCCAGCAGCCAAGGACTAGCGAACACCGGGGAGCTGTTTTTT. It specifies CASSQGLANTGELFF.